Each of the 14 T cell receptor beta chains below was sequenced from the same sample in a study of blood T cell repertoires in COVID-19. The data were produced by immunoSEQ multiplex PCR, yet TCRdb's version contains in-frame clones alone and is incomplete. The table shows about 240,000 clones, with 86% occurring only once. Sequencing used peripheral blood. These TCRs come from an elderly man with acute or convalescent COVID-19.

This clone has only one observation. This sequence joins TRBV5-5 and TRBJ2-5; tentative D call: TRBD1 (5 bases). This CDR3 has 14 amino acids. The germline V gene encodes CDR1 SGHKS and CDR2 YYEKEE (reference sequence). Trimming removed 2 bases at V and 4 bases at J, with 12 bases between. The CDR3: CASSLWAGRETQYF. The CDR3 coding sequence is TGTGCCAGCAGCTTATGGGCAGGGCGAGAGACCCAGTACTTC.

This chain uses TRBV2 with TRBJ2-2, with TRBD2 matching over 7 bases. Germline loops: CDR1 SNHLY, CDR2 FYNNEI. The length of the CDR3 is 13 residues. V shed 4 bases, J shed 5 bases, and the junction held 1 base outside the gene matches. This CDR3 is CASSGGGTGELFF. DNA for the CDR3: TGTGCCAGCAGTGGGGGGGGTACCGGGGAGCTGTTTTTT.

CDR3 sequence: CASSIEGPGWTGELFF. As DNA, the CDR3 is TGTGCCAGTAGTATAGAAGGTCCGGGTTGGACCGGGGAGCTGTTTTTT. The chain links TRBV19 to TRBJ2-2; D is unclear. CDR3 length: 16 amino acids. Trimming removed 0 bases at V and 5 bases at J, with 13 bases between. Germline V gives CDR1 LNHDA, CDR2 SQIVND (reference sequence).

The chain is built from TRBV28 and TRBJ1-6; D is unresolved. CDR1 is MDHEN and CDR2 is SYDVKM in the germline V gene. The CDR3 length is 12 residues. The germline V and J ends were trimmed by 6 bases and 11 bases, with 11 bases remaining between them. CDR3 sequence reads: CASRAWETPLHF. The CDR3 DNA is TGTGCCAGCAGGGCATGGGAGACACCCCTCCACTTT.

The V gene is TRBV6-5, the J gene TRBJ2-1; perhaps TRBD1 as D (6 bases). The CDR3 is 15 residues long. Germline V lookup: CDR1 MNHEY, CDR2 SVGAGI. Trimming removed 5 bases at V and 4 bases at J, with 15 bases between. This CDR3 is CASSSGGLGYNEQFF. The CDR3 region has the DNA TGTGCCAGCAGTAGTGGGGGCCTCGGTTACAATGAGCAGTTCTTC.

The V gene is TRBV6-5, the J gene TRBJ1-5; D call uncertain. The CDR3 runs 15 residues. The germline V gene encodes CDR1 MNHEY and CDR2 SVGAGI. Trimming took off 1 base at V and 6 bases at J, with 13 bases between the two ends. The CDR3 region is CASSYFSGSGQPQHF. The CDR3, as DNA: TGTGCCAGCAGTTACTTTTCGGGTTCTGGTCAGCCCCAGCATTTT.

The chain couples TRBV3-1 (or the pseudogene TRBV3-2) to TRBJ1-3; D is ambiguous. Trimming left V 3 bases short and J 0 bases short, with 12 bases between. Germline-derived CDR1 and CDR2 are LGHDT and YNNKEL (reference sequence). The CDR3 is 16 residues long. The CDR3 loop is CASSQTRVVSGNTIYF. Written as DNA, the CDR3 is TGTGCCAGCAGCCAGACCCGGGTGGTCTCTGGAAACACCATATATTTT.

Comment on this clone: The germline gene is not matched at one end of the junction; a read error may be the cause. The DNA of the CDR3 is TGCGCCTGCAGCTTGGACGGCCTGGGGCAGGGAAACACCATATATTTT. Its translation: CACSLDGLGQGNTIYF. The chain is built from TRBV5-1 and TRBJ1-3, with a weak D call TRBD1 (5 bases). The germline gives CDR1 SGHRS, CDR2 YFSETQ. The CDR3 length is 16 residues. The entire variable domain, with the rest obtained from reference TRBV5-1 and TRBJ1-3, is as follows: KAGVTQTPRYLIKTRGQQVTLSCSPISGHRSVSWYQQTPGQGLQFLFEYFSETQRNKGNFPGRFSGRQFSNSRSEMNVSTLELGDSALYLCACSLDGLGQGNTIYFGEGSWLTVV.

This sequence joins TRBV2 and TRBJ2-3; D is ambiguous. This CDR3 is built from 15 residues. Per the germline V gene, CDR1 is SNHLY and CDR2 is FYNNEI. Trimming removed 4 bases at V and 1 base at J, with 12 bases between. The CDR3 DNA sequence: TGTGCCAGCAGTGGGCTGAGTCGGGGCACAGATACGCAGTATTTT. Translated, it gives CASSGLSRGTDTQYF.

This chain links TRBV25-1 with TRBJ1-2; TRBD1 agrees at 9 bases. Germline V gives CDR1 MGHDK, CDR2 SYGVNS. The V gene end was trimmed by 8 bases and the J gene end by 8 bases; junction bases not matched to a gene: 12. This CDR3 is 14 amino acids long. The CDR3 DNA follows: TGTGCCAGCCGTATACCCGGGACAGGGTCGGGCTACACCTTC. Protein: CASRIPGTGSGYTF.

The gene calls are TRBV27 and TRBJ2-6, with D tentatively TRBD1 (6 bases). The V and J ends lost 4 bases and 4 bases respectively, with 8 bases between them. This CDR3 spans 14 amino acids. Germline V lookup: CDR1 MNHEY, CDR2 SMNVEV (reference sequence). The CDR3 reads CASSYRAGANVLTF. The CDR3 DNA sequence: TGTGCCAGCAGTTACAGGGCCGGGGCCAACGTCCTGACTTTC.

The V call is TRBV2, the J call TRBJ1-1; D unresolved. The CDR3 covers 14 residues. The germline gives CDR1 SNHLY, CDR2 FYNNEI. The V end was cut by 3 bases, the J end by 8 bases, with 16 bases between. The CDR3: CASSESGGRSEAFF. The CDR3 nucleotides read TGTGCCAGCAGTGAGTCAGGAGGTCGGTCCGAAGCTTTCTTT.

This clone showed up just once. The J gene is TRBJ1-2, the V gene TRBV28, with 8 positions matching TRBD1. Per the germline V gene, CDR1 is MDHEN and CDR2 is SYDVKM. V dropped 3 bases and J dropped 8; count of bases not matched to a gene: 2. CDR3 length: 12 amino acids. The CDR3 DNA sequence: TGTGCCAGCAGTTTTACAGGGGGAGGCTACACCTTC. Its translation: CASSFTGGGYTF.

The chain employs TRBV30 and TRBJ1-5; 7 nucleotides align to TRBD1. The CDR3 length is 22 residues. Germline V gives CDR1 GTSNPN, CDR2 SVGIG (reference sequence). V lost 3 bases, J lost 5 bases, and 31 bases stayed unmatched. The CDR3 sequence is CAWSAQETIRDRTFNVHQPQHF. CDR3 nucleotide sequence: TGTGCCTGGAGCGCCCAGGAGACCATCCGGGACAGAACATTTAATGTGCATCAGCCCCAGCATTTT.